The count of the clone carrying this T cell receptor (beta chain) is one. The data originate from a study of blood T cell repertoires in COVID-19. Study overall: From T cells, B-cell-depleted T cells, or PBMCs came the material, which was cDNA or gDNA.

Participants came from some 23 US areas, aged about 18 to 89 years. Someone with COVID-19 had been met by exposed participants within 2 weeks before study entry. Germline assignment: CDR1 MDHEN and CDR2 SYDVKM. J was trimmed by 3 bases and V by 5 bases; bases with no gene match: 5. The CDR3 length is 15 residues. Assay used: immunoSEQ multiplex PCR; TCRdb lists only in-frame clones, some missing. The table has 250,000 or so clones, around 93% seen once. The sequence came from a man between 40 and 49 years old who had been exposed to COVID-19. The sequencing input was PBMCs or T cells enriched from blood (not recorded which). The chain is built from TRBV28 and TRBJ2-1, with 9 bases lining up with TRBD2. CDR3: CASSHSGSNYNEQFF. As DNA, the CDR3 is TGTGCCAGCAGTCATAGCGGGAGCAACTACAATGAGCAGTTCTTC.